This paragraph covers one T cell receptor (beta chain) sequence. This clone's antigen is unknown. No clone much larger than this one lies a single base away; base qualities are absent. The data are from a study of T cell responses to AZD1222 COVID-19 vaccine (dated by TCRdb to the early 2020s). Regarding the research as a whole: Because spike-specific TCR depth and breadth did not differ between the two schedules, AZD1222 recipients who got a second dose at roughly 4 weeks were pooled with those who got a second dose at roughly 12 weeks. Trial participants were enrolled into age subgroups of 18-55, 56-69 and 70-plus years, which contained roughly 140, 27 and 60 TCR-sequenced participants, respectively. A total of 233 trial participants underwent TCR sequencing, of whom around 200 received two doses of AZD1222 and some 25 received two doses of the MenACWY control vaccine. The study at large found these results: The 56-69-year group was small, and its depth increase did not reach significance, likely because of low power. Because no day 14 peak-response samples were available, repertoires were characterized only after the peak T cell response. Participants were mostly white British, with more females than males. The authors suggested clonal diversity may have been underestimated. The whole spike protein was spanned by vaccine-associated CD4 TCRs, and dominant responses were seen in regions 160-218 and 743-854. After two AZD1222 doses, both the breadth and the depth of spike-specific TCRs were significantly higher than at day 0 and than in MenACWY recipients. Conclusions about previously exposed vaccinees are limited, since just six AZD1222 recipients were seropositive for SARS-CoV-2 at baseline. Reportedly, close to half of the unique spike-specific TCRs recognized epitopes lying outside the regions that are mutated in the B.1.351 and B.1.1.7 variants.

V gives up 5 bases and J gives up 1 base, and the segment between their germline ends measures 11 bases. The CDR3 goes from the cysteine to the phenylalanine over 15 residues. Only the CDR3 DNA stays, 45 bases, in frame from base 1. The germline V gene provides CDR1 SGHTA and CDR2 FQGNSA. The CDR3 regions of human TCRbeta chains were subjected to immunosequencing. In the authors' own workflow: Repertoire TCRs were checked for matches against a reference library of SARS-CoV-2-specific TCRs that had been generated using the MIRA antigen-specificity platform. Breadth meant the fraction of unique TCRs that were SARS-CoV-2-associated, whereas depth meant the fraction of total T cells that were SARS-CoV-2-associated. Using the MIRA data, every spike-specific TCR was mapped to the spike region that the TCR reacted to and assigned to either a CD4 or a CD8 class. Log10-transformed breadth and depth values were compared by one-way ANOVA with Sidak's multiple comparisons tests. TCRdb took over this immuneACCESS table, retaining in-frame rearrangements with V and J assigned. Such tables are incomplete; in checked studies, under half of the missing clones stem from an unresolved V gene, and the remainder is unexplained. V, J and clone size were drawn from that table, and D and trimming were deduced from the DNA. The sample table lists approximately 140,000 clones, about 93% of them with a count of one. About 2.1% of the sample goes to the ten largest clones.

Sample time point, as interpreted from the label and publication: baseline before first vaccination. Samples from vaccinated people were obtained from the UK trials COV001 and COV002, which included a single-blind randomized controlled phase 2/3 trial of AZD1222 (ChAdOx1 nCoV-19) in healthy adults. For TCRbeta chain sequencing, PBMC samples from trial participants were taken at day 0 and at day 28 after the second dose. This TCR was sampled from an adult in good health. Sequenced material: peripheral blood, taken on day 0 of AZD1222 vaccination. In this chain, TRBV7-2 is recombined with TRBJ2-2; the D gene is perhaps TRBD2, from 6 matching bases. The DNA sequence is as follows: TGTGCCAGCAGCGCACGGGACTTGAACACCGGGGAGCTGTTTTTT. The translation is CASSARDLNTGELFF.